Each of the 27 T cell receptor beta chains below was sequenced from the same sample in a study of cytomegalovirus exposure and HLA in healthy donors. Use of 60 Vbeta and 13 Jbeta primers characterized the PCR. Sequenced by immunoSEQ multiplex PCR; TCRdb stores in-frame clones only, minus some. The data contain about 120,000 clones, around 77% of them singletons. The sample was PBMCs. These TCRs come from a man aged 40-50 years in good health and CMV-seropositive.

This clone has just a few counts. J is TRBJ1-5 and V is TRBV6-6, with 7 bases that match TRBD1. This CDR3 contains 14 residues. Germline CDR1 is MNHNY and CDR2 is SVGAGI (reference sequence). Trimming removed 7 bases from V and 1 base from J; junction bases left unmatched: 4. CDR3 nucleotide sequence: TGTGCCAGCACAATAGGGGGCAGCAATCAGCCCCAGCATTTT. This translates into CASTIGGSNQPQHF.

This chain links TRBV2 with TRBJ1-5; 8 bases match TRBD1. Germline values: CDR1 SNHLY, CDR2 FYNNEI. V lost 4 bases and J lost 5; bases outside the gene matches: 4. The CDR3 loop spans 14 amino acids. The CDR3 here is CASSGSGGHQPQHF. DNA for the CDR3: TGTGCCAGCAGTGGGTCAGGGGGCCATCAGCCCCAGCATTTT. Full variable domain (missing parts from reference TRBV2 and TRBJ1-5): EPEVTQTPSHQVTQMGQEVILRCVPISNHLYFYWYRQILGQKVEFLVSFYNNEISEKSEIFDDQFSVERPDGSNFTLKIRSTKLEDSAMYFCASSGSGGHQPQHFGDGTRLSIL.

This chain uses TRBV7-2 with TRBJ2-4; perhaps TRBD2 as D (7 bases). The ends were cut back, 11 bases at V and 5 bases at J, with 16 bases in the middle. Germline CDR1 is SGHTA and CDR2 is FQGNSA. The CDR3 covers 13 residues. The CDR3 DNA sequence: TGTGCCTCACGCGGGGGCGGGGAAAACATTCAGTACTTC. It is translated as CASRGGGENIQYF.

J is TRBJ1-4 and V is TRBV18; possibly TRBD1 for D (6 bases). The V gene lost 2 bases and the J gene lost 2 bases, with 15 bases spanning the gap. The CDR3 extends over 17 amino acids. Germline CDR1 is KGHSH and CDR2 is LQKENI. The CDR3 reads CASSPVRQAGTNEKLFF. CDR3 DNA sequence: TGTGCCAGCTCACCAGTGCGACAGGCTGGGACTAATGAAAAACTGTTTTTT.

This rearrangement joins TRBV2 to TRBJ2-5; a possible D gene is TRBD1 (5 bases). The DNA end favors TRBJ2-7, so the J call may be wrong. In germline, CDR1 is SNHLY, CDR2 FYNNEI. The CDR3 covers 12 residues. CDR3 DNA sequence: TGTGCCAGCAGACAAGACAGCTACGAGCAGTACTTC. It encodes CASRQDSYEQYF.

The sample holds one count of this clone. The CDR3 coding sequence is TGTGCCAGCAGCCTAACAGGGCCCTACGAGCAGTACTTC. Translated, it gives CASSLTGPYEQYF. The chain uses TRBV6-5 and TRBJ2-7; D is perhaps TRBD1 (6 bases). V was pared by 6 bases and J by 2 bases, with 11 bases between. Germline assignment: CDR1 MNHEY and CDR2 SVGAGI. The length of the CDR3 is 13 residues.

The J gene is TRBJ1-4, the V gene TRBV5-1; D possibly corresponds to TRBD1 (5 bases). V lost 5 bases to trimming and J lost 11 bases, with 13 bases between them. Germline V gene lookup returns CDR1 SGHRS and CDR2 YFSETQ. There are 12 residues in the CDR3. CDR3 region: CASSPLGAKLFF. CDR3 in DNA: TGCGCCAGCAGTCCTTTAGGGGCTAAACTGTTTTTT.

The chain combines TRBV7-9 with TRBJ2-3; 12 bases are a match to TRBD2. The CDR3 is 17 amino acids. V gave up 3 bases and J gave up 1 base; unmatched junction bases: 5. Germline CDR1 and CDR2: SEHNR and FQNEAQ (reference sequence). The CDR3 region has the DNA TGTGCCAGCAGCTTGCCTCGACTAGCGGGAGGCACAGATACGCAGTATTTT. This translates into CASSLPRLAGGTDTQYF. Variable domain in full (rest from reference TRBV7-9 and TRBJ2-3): DTGVSQNPRHKITKRGQNVTFRCDPISEHNRLYWYRQTLGQGPEFLTYFQNEAQLEKSRLLSDRFSAERPKGSFSTLEIQRTEQGDSAMYLCASSLPRLAGGTDTQYFGPGTRLTVL.

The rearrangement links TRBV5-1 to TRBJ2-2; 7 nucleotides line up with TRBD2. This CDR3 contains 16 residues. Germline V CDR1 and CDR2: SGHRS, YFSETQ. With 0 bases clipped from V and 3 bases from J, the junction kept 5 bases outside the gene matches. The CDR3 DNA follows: TGCGCCAGCAGCTTGGCTTGGCGGGGGTACACCGGGGAGCTGTTTTTT. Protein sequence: CASSLAWRGYTGELFF. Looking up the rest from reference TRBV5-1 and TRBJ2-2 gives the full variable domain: KAGVTQTPRYLIKTRGQQVTLSCSPISGHRSVSWYQQTPGQGLQFLFEYFSETQRNKGNFPGRFSGRQFSNSRSEMNVSTLELGDSALYLCASSLAWRGYTGELFFGEGSRLTVL.

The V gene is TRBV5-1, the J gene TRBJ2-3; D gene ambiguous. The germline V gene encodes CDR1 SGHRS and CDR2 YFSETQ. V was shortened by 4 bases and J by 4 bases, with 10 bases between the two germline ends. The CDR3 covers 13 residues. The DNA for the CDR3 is TGCGCCAGCAGCCCCACTTTGGCAGATACGCAGTATTTT. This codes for CASSPTLADTQYF.

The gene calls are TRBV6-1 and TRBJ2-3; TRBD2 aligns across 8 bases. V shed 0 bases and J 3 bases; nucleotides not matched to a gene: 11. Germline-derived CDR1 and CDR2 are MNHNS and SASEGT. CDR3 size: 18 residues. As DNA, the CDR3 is TGTGCCAGCAGTGAAGCTGAGGGGAGCGGGGGTGAAACAGATACGCAGTATTTT. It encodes CASSEAEGSGGETDTQYF.

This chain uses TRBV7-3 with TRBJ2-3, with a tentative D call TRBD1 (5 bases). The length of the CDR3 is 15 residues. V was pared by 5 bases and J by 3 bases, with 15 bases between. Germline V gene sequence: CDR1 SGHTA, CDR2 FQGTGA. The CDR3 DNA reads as TGTGCCAGCAGCGACTCAAGGGGTCCTACAGATACGCAGTATTTT. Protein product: CASSDSRGPTDTQYF.

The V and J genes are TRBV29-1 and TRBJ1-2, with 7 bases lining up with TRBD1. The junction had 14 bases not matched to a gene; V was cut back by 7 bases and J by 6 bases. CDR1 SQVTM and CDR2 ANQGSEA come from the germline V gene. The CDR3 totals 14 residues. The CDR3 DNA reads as TGCAGCGCCGCAATCACTACAGGGGCTGATGGCTACACCTTC. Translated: CSAAITTGADGYTF.

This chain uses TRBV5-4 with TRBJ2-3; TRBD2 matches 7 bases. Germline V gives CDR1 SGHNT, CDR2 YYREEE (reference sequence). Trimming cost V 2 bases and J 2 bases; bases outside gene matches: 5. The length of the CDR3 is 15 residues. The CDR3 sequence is CASSFSAGPTDTQYF. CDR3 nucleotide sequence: TGTGCCAGCAGCTTCTCAGCGGGGCCCACAGATACGCAGTATTTT.

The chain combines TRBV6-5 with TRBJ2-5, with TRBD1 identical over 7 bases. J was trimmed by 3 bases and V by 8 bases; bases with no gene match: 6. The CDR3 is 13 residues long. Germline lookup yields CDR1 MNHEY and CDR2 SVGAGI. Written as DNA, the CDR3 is TGTGCCAGCGCTCGACAGGGAAAAGAGACCCAGTACTTC. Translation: CASARQGKETQYF.

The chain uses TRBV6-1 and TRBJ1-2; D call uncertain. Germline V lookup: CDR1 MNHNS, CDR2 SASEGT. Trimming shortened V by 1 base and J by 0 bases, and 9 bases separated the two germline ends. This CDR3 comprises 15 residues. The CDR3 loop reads CASSEGQAANYGYTF. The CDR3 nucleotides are TGTGCCAGCAGTGAAGGACAAGCCGCTAACTATGGCTACACCTTC.

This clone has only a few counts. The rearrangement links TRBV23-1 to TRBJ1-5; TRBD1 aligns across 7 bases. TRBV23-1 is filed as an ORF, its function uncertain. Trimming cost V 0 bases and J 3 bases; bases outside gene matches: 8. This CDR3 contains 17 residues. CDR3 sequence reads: CASSQSRQGRSNQPQHF. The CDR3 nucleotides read TGCGCCAGCAGTCAATCCAGACAGGGTAGGTCCAATCAGCCCCAGCATTTT.

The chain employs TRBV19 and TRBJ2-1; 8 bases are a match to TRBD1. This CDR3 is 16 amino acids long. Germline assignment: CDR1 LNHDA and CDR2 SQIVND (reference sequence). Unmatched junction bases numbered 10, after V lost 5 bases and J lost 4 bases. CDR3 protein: CASSPPRDRSYNEQFF. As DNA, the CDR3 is TGTGCCAGTAGTCCGCCCCGGGACAGGAGTTACAATGAGCAGTTCTTC.

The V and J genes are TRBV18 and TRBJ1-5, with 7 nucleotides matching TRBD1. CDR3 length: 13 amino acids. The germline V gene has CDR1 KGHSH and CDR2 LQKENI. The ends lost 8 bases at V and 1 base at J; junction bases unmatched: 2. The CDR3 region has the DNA TGTGCCAGCGCGACAGGGAGCAATCAGCCCCAGCATTTT. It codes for CASATGSNQPQHF.

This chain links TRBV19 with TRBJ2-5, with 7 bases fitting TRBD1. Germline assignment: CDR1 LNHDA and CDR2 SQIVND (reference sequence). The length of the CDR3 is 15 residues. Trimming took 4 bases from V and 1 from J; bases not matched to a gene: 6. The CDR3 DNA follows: TGTGCCAGTAGTACATACAGGGGTCGCCAAGAGACCCAGTACTTC. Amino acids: CASSTYRGRQETQYF.

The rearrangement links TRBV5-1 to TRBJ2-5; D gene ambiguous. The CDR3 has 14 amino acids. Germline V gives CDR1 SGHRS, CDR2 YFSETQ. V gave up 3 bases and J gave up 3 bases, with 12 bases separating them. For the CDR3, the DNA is TGCGCCAGCAGCTGGAACCGGGTAGAAGAGACCCAGTACTTC. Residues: CASSWNRVEETQYF.

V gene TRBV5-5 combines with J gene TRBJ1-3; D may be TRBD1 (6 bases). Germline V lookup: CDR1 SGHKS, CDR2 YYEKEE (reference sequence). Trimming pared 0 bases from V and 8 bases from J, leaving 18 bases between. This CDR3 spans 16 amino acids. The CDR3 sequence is CASSLGWTEPRYTIYF. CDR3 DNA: TGTGCCAGCAGCTTGGGTTGGACAGAGCCACGGTACACCATATATTTT.

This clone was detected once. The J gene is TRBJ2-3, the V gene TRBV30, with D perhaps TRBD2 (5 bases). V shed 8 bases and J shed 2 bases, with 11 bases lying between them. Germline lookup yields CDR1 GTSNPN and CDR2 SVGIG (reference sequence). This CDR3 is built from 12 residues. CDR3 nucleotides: TGTGCCCAGAACGGGGTCACAGATACGCAGTATTTT. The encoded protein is CAQNGVTDTQYF.

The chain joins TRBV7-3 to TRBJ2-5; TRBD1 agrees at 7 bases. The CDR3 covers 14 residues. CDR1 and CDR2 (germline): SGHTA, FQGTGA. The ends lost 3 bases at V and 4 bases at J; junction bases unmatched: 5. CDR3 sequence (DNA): TGTGCCAGCAGCTTCACAGGGGCTGGAGAGACCCAGTACTTC. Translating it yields CASSFTGAGETQYF.

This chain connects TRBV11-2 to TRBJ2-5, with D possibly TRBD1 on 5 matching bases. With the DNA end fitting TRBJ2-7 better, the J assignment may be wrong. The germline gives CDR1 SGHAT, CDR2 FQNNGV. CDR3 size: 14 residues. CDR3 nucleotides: TGTGCCAGCAGCTCTCCTGGACATCCCTACGAGCAGTACTTC. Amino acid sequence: CASSSPGHPYEQYF.

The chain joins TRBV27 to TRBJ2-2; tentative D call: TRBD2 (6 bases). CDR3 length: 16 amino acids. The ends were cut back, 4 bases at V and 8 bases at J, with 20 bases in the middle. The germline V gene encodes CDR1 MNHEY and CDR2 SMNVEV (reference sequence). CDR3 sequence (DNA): TGTGCCAGCAGTTGGCGGGGAATCCCCCCGGGTGGGGAGCTGTTTTTT. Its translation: CASSWRGIPPGGELFF.

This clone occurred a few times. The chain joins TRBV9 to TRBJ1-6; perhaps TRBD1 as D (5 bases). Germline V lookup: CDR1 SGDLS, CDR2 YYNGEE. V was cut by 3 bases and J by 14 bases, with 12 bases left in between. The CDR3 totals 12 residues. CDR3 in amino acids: CASSGDGGALHF. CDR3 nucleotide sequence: TGTGCCAGCAGCGGCGATGGGGGGGCCCTCCACTTT. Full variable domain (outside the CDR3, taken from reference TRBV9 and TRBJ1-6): DSGVTQTPKHLITATGQRVTLRCSPRSGDLSVYWYQQSLDQGLQFLIQYYNGEERAKGNILERFSAQQFPDLHSELNLSSLELGDSALYFCASSGDGGALHFGNGTRLTVT.